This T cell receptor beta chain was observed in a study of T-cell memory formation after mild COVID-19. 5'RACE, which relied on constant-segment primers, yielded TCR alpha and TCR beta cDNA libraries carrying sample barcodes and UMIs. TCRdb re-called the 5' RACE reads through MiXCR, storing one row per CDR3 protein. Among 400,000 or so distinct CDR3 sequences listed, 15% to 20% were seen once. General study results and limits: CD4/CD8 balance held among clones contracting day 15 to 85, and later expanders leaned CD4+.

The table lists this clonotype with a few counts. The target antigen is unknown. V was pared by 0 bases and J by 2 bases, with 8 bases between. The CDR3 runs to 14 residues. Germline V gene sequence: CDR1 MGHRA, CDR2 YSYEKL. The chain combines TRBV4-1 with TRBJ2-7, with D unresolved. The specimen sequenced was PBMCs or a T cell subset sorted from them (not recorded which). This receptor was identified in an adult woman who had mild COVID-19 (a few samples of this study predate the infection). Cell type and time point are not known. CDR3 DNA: TGCGCCAGCAGCCAAGATGAACTCGCCTACGAGCAGTACTTC. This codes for CASSQDELAYEQYF.